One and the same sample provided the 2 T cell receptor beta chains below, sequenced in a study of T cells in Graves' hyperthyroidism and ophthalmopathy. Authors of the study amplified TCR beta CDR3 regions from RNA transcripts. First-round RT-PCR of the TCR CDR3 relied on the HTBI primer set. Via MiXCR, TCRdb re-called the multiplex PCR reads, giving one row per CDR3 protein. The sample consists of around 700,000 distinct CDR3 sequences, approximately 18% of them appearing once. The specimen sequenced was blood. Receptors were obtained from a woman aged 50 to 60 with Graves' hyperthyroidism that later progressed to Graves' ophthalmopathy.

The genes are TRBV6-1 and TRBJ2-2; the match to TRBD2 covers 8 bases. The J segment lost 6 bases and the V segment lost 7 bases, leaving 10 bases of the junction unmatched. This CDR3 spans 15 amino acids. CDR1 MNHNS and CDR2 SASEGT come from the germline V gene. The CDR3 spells CASISMAGGAGELFF. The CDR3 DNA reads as TGTGCCAGCATCTCTATGGCGGGGGGAGCCGGGGAGCTGTTTTTT.

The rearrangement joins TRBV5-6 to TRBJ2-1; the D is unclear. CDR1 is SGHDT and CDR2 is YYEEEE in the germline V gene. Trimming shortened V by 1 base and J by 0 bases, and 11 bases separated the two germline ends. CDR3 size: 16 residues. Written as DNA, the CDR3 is TGTGCCAGCAGCTTGATCGTAGCATCCTCCTACAATGAGCAGTTCTTC. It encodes CASSLIVASSYNEQFF. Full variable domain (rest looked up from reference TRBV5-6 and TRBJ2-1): DAGVTQSPTHLIKTRGQQVTLRCSPKSGHDTVSWYQQALGQGPQFIFQYYEEEERQRGNFPDRFSGHQFPNYSSELNVNALLLGDSALYLCASSLIVASSYNEQFFGPGTRLTVL.